This T cell receptor beta chain was observed in a study of vaccination and CD4 T cells after COVID-19. Overall study context: Sampling after COVID took place at a median of about 91 days (range 35 to 161) following diagnosis. Typically, post-vaccine samples were obtained a median 72 days after dose two, within a range of 14 to 241. General study results and limits: Post-vaccination reactive clonotypes (median 38) did not differ significantly from post-infection (approximately 23).

The assay that was used to sequence DNA from cultured CD4+ T cells was the Oncomine TCR Beta short-read assay. TCRdb used MiXCR to reprocess the PCR reads, holding one entry per CDR3 protein. In the table there are 6,500 to 9,000 distinct CDR3 sequences, about 36% of which are singletons. A word on this clonotype: Its antigen is undetermined.

Looked up from germline, CDR1 is MNHEY and CDR2 is SVGEGT. Trimming took off 6 bases at V and 0 bases at J, with 17 bases between the two ends. The CDR3 runs to 17 residues. Described treatment: roughly ten-day PBMC culture with coronavirus spike peptide pools or control peptides (ViraFEST assay). Pre-COVID-19 pandemic sampling (2011-2018) yielded the unexposed donor's CD4+ T cells. Following a culture period (roughly ten days), negative selection was used to isolate CD4+ T cells. The sample consisted of CD4+ T cells from blood, cultured in vitro. The sequence was obtained from a human donor in good health. The V call is TRBV6-2 or TRBV6-3, the J call TRBJ2-2, with D tentatively TRBD2 (6 bases). CDR3 DNA: TGTGCCAGCAGGGCGGGAAAGTCTGGGACGAACACCGGGGAGCTGTTTTTT. Translated: CASRAGKSGTNTGELFF.